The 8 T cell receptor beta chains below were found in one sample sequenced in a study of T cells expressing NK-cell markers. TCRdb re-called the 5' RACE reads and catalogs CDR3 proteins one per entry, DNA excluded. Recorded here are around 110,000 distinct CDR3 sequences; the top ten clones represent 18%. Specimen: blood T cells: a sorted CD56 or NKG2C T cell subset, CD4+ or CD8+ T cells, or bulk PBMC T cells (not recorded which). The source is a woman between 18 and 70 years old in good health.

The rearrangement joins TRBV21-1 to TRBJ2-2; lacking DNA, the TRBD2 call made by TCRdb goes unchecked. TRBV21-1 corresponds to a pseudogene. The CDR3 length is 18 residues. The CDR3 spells CASSTGEVRGACAGELFF.

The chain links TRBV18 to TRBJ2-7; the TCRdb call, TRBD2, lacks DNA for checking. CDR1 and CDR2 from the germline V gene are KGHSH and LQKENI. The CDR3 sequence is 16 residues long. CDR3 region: CASSLPSAGGSYEQYF.

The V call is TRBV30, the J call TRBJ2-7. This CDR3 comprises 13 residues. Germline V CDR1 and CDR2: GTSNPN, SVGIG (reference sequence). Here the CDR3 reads CAWSVGSSYEQYF.

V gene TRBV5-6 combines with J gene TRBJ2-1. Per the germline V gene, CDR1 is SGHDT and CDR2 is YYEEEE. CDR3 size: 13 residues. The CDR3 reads CASSLDSPAEQFF.

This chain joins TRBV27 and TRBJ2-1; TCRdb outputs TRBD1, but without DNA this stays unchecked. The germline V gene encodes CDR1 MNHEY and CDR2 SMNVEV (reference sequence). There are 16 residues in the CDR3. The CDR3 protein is CASSLYHGQGRNEQFF.

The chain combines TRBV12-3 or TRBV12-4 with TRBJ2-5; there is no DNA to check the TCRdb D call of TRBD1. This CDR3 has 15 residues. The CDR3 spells CASSFGIGQKETQYF.

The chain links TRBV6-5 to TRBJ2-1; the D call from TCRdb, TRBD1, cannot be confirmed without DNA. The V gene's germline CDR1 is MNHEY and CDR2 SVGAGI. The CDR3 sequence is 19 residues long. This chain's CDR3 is CASSYVGRVGIPGLYEQFF.

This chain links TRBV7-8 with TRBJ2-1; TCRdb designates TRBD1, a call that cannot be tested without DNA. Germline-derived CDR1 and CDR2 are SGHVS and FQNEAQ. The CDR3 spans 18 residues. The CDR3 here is CASSVPEYGQGDDNEQFF.